Listed below are T cell receptor beta chains from one sample, sequenced in a study of T cells in Graves' hyperthyroidism and ophthalmopathy. TCRdb called the multiplex PCR reads again in MiXCR, with one record for every CDR3 protein. This sample has 450,000 to 700,000 distinct CDR3 sequences; around 42% occur once, and the top ten carry around 20%. Sequenced sample: peripheral blood or thyroid tissue (not recorded which). These TCRs come from an adult woman with Graves' disease, either hyperthyroidism or ophthalmopathy (not recorded which). Each CDR3 is given without its conserved first and last residue. Fields, in order: V gene, CDR3 protein.

V: TRBV2; CDR3: ASSGGRGLNTEAF
V: TRBV20-1; CDR3: SARVPGGGQPQH
V: TRBV11-2; CDR3: ASSRKRDPYEQY
V: TRBV9; CDR3: ASSPGLWNSPLH
V: TRBV10-3; CDR3: AISESTGQEKLF
V: TRBV7-6; CDR3: ASSSRRANTIY
V: TRBV2; CDR3: ASRQGIILH
V: TRBV28; CDR3: ASQDPTSGVYEQY
V: TRBV6-1; CDR3: ASSESAYQPQH
V: TRBV4-1; CDR3: ASSGRGPEGYGYT
V: TRBV5-5; CDR3: ASSPRTEYGCT
V: TRBV13; CDR3: ASSPRGIRNTIY
V: TRBV2; CDR3: ASRADTGVGNTIY
V: TRBV9; CDR3: ASSSNGRLNTEAF
V: TRBV9; CDR3: ASSAYGTANTEAF
V: TRBV7-9; CDR3: ASSPGQGSSNSPLH
V: TRBV29-1; CDR3: SVEFRAGGYT
V: TRBV11-3; CDR3: ASSRTSAYGQY
V: TRBV10-3; CDR3: AISEGRPNTEAF
V: TRBV5-1; CDR3: AGSLGDNLSPAF
V: TRBV6-1; CDR3: ASSYSGGYGYT
V: TRBV2; CDR3: AMTEGGNQPQH
V: TRBV7-2; CDR3: ASSLVRGTGLLNQPQH
V: TRBV7-6; CDR3: ASSLGDQITTEAGRVDEKLF
V: TRBV15; CDR3: ATSRDGGGQLQPQH
V: TRBV7-8; CDR3: ASTFSGTGGGEQY
V: TRBV9; CDR3: ASSLGLAGDSGANVLT
V: TRBV14; CDR3: ASRSWGTGELF
V: TRBV20-1; CDR3: SARAGGAQETQY
V: TRBV7-9; CDR3: ASRQYTGGTGNTIY
V: TRBV4-1; CDR3: ASSQRVTINTGELF
V: TRBV3-1; CDR3: ASRPGQGKALH
V: TRBV29-1; CDR3: SVEDLGQGFNTEAF
V: TRBV7-3; CDR3: ASSFLAGNEQY
V: TRBV4-3; CDR3: ASSQERLQVYEQY
V: TRBV27; CDR3: ASRVGADSLYGYT
V: TRBV7-8; CDR3: ASSLGTSGPSYEQY
V: TRBV9; CDR3: ASSLGERSPLH
V: TRBV30; CDR3: AWTSSGQHNQPQH
V: TRBV2; CDR3: ASMVTLSGIYEQY
V: TRBV20-1; CDR3: SYAGSGNT